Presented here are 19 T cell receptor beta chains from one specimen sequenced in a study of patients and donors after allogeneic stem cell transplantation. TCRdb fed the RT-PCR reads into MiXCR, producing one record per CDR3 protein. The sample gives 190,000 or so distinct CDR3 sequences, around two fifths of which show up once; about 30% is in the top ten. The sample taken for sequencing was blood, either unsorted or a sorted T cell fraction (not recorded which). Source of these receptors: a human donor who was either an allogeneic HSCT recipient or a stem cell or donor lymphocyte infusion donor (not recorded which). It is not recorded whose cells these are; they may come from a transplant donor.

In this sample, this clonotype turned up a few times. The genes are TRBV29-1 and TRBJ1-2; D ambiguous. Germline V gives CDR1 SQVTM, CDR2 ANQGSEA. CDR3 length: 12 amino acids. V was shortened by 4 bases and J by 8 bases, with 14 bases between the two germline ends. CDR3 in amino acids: CSVVSLMGGYTF. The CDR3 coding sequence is TGCAGCGTTGTCAGCCTTATGGGCGGCTACACCTTC.

The CDR3 sequence: CATSDPRTGGAETQYF. CDR3 coding DNA: TGTGCCACCAGTGACCCCCGGACAGGGGGCGCAGAGACCCAGTACTTC. V gene TRBV24-1 combines with J gene TRBJ2-5; 11 bases are shared with TRBD1. The CDR3 is 16 residues long. Germline V gene data show CDR1 as KGHDR and CDR2 as SFDVKD. V shed 4 bases and J 4 bases; nucleotides not matched to a gene: 7.

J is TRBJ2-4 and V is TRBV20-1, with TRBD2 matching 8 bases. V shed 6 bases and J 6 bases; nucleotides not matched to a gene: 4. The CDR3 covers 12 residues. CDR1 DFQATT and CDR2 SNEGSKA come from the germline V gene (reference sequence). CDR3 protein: CSAPGGTNIQYF. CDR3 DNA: TGCAGTGCCCCGGGAGGGACAAACATTCAGTACTTC.

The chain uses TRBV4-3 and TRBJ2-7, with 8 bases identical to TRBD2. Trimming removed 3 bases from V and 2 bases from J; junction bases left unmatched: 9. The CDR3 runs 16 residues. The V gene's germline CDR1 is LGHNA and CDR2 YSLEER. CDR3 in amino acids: CASSHGLAPDTYEQYF. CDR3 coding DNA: TGCGCCAGCAGCCATGGACTAGCCCCCGATACCTACGAGCAGTACTTC.

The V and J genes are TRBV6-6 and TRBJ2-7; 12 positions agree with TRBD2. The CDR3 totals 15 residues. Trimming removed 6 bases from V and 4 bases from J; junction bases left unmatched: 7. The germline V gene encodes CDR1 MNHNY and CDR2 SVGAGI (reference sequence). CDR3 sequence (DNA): TGTGCCAGCAGAACCGGGACTAGCGGGTCATACGAGCAGTACTTC. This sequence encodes CASRTGTSGSYEQYF.

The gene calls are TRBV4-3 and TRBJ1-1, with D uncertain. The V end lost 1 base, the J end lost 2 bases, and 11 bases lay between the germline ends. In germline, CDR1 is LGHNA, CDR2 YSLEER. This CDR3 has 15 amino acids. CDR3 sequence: CASSQAGQANTEAFF. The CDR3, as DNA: TGCGCCAGCAGCCAAGCGGGCCAAGCAAACACTGAAGCTTTCTTT.

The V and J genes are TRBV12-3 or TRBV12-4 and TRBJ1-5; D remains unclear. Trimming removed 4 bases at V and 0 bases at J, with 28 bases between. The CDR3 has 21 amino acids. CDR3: CASSYMVSATYQPYSNQPQHF. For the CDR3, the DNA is TGTGCCAGCAGTTATATGGTGTCTGCAACCTACCAACCTTATAGCAATCAGCCCCAGCATTTT.

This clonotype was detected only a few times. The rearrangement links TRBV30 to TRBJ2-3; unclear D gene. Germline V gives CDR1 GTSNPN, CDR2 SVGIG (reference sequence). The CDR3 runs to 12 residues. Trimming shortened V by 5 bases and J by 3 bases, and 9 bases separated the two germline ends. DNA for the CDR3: TGTGCCTGGGAATGCGGTACAGATACGCAGTATTTT. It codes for CAWECGTDTQYF.

Written as DNA, the CDR3 is TGTGCCAGCAGCTTAAGTCCAGGGTATTCGGGTCTATCAACTCCGAACACCGGGGAGCTGTTTTTT. Translated, it gives CASSLSPGYSGLSTPNTGELFF. The chain employs TRBV7-6 and TRBJ2-2, with D possibly being TRBD1 (5 bases). This CDR3 comprises 22 residues. From germline, CDR1 is SGHVS and CDR2 FNYEAQ. The V end lost 2 bases, the J end lost 0 bases, and 28 bases lay between the germline ends.

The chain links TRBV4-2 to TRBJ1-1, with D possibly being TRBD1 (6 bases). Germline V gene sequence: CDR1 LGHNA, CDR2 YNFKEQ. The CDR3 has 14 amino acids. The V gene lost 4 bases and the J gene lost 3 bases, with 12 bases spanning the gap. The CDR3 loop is CASSPDRIDTEAFF. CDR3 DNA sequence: TGTGCCAGCAGCCCCGACAGGATAGACACTGAAGCTTTCTTT.

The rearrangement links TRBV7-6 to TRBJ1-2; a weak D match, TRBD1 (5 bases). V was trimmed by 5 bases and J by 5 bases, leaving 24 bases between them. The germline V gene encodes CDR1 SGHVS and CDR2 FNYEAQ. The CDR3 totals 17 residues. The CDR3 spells CASSPYPVQGLAYGYTF. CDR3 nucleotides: TGTGCCAGCAGCCCCTACCCAGTCCAGGGCCTTGCATATGGCTACACCTTC.

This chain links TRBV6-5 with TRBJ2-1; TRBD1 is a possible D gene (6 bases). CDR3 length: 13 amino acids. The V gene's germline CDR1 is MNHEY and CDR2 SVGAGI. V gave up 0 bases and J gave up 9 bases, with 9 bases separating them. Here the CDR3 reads CASSYSFRGEQFF. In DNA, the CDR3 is TGTGCCAGCAGTTACTCGTTCAGGGGTGAGCAGTTCTTC.

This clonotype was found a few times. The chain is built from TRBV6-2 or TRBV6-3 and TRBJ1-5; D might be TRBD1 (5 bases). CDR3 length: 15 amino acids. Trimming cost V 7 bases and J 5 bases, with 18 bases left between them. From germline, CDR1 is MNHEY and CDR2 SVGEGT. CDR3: CASTNSNQGHQPQHF. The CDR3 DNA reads TGTGCCAGCACCAACTCTAACCAGGGCCATCAGCCCCAGCATTTT.

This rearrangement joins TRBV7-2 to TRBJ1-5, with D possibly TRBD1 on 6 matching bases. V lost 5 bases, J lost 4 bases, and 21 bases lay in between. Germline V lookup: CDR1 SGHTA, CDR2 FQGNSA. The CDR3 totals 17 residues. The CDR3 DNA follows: TGTGCCAGCAGCCCCGGGGGCGTAATGGAAGGAAATCAGCCCCAGCATTTT. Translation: CASSPGGVMEGNQPQHF.

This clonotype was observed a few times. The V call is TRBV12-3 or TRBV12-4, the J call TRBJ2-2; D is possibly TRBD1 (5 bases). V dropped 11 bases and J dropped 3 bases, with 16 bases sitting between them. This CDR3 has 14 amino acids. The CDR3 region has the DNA TGTGCCCCCATTTGTCAGGGCGACACCGGGGAGCTGTTTTTT. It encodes CAPICQGDTGELFF.

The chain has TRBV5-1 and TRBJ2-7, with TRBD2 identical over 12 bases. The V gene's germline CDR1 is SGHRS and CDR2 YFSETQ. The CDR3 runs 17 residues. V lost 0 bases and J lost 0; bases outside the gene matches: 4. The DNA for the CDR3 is TGCGCCAGCAGCTTGGATCTAGCGGGAGGGAGCTCCTACGAGCAGTACTTC. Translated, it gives CASSLDLAGGSSYEQYF.

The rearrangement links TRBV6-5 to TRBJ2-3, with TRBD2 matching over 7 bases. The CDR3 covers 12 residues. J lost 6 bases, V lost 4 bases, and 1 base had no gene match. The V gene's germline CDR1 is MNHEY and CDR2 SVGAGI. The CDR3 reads CASSWGGDTQYF. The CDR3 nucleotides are TGTGCCAGCAGTTGGGGGGGGGATACGCAGTATTTT.

In DNA, the CDR3 is TGTGCCAGCAGATCCGGGACAGCTTCCTACAATGAGCAGTTCTTC. Translation: CASRSGTASYNEQFF. The chain links TRBV28 to TRBJ2-1, with TRBD1 matching over 7 bases. The CDR3 runs 15 residues. Unmatched junction bases numbered 6, after V lost 6 bases and J lost 1 base. Germline values: CDR1 MDHEN, CDR2 SYDVKM.

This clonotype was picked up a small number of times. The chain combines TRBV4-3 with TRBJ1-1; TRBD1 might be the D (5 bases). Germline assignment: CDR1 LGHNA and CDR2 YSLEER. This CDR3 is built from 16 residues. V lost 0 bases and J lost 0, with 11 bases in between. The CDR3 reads CASSQEAGTMNTEAFF. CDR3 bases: TGCGCCAGCAGCCAAGAAGCCGGGACCATGAACACTGAAGCTTTCTTT.